One sample yielded the 11 T cell receptor beta chains listed below, sequenced in a study of T cell repertoires in cytomegalovirus infection. TCRdb processed the reads anew with MiXCR; each CDR3 protein has one entry. Among approximately 81,000 distinct CDR3 sequences listed, 20% to 30% were seen once. These TCRs are of unknown antigen specificity. Sequencing was performed on CD8+ T cells from cultured PBMCs, taken from culture after CMV antigen stimulation. The receptors shown here come from a human donor in good health (CMV status not recorded). Some clones in this sample may be carry-over from other donors' samples.

The chain employs TRBV19 and TRBJ2-5; D may be TRBD1 (6 bases). Germline V CDR1 and CDR2: LNHDA, SQIVND (reference sequence). V was trimmed by 5 bases and J by 6 bases, leaving 19 bases between them. The CDR3 has 15 residues. The CDR3 region is CASSVQGIDGKTQYF. The CDR3 bases are TGTGCCAGTAGTGTACAGGGAATTGATGGAAAGACCCAGTACTTC.

This clonotype came up many times. The chain joins TRBV12-3 or TRBV12-4 to TRBJ1-5; no reliable D call. The CDR3 loop spans 14 amino acids. Trimming stripped 1 base from V and 3 bases from J, with 7 bases between. The CDR3 sequence: CASSLGGYNQPQHF. The CDR3 DNA reads TGTGCCAGCAGTTTAGGGGGTTACAATCAGCCCCAGCATTTT.

The V gene is TRBV11-2, the J gene TRBJ2-2; D not resolved. CDR3 length: 17 residues. The V end lost 1 base, the J end lost 2 bases, and 14 bases lay between the germline ends. The germline V gene has CDR1 SGHAT and CDR2 FQNNGV. The CDR3 DNA follows: TGTGCCAGCAGCTTAGTTGGCACGGGCCTAAACACCGGGGAGCTGTTTTTT. It specifies CASSLVGTGLNTGELFF.

V gene TRBV18 combines with J gene TRBJ1-4; D uncertain. CDR3 size: 13 residues. The germline gives CDR1 KGHSH, CDR2 LQKENI. With 2 bases removed from V and 4 bases from J, the gap between germline ends came to 5 bases. CDR3 sequence: CASSPGLNEKLFF. The CDR3 bases are TGTGCCAGCTCACCAGGCCTTAATGAAAAACTGTTTTTT.

This clonotype was picked up a small number of times. The rearrangement links TRBV5-8 to TRBJ2-3, with 10 bases that match TRBD1. V lost 5 bases, J lost 4 bases, and 4 bases stayed unmatched. Germline values: CDR1 SGHTS, CDR2 YDEGEE. The CDR3 length is 14 residues. The CDR3 nucleotides read TGTGCCAGCAGGAGGGACAGGGGAGCAGATACGCAGTATTTT. It codes for CASRRDRGADTQYF. Full variable domain (outside the CDR3, taken from reference TRBV5-8 and TRBJ2-3): EAGVTQSPTHLIKTRGQQATLRCSPISGHTSVYWYQQALGLGLQFLLWYDEGEERNRGNFPPRFSGRQFPNYSSELNVNALELEDSALYLCASRRDRGADTQYFGPGTRLTVL.

The V gene is TRBV5-3, the J gene TRBJ1-1; TRBD1 aligns across 11 bases. TRBV5-3 belongs to the ORF category, with a function that is uncertain. This CDR3 has 14 residues. V trimming: 2 bases; J trimming: 6 bases; junction bases outside the gene matches: 3. This CDR3 is CARSFGTGGAEAFF. Written as DNA, the CDR3 is TGTGCCAGAAGCTTTGGGACAGGGGGTGCTGAAGCTTTCTTT.

V gene TRBV6-5 combines with J gene TRBJ2-5; 7 bases match TRBD2. The CDR3 is made up of 13 amino acids. Trimming at V came to 4 bases and at J to 3 bases, leaving 2 bases not matched to a gene. The germline CDR1 and CDR2 sequences are MNHEY and SVGAGI. CDR3 amino acids: CASSWTREETQYF. CDR3 bases: TGTGCCAGCAGTTGGACTAGAGAAGAGACCCAGTACTTC.

The V and J genes are TRBV15 and TRBJ2-7; TRBD1 is a possible D gene (6 bases). V gave up 4 bases and J gave up 0 bases, with 7 bases separating them. The length of the CDR3 is 13 residues. CDR1 LNHNV and CDR2 YYDKDF come from the germline V gene (reference sequence). This CDR3 reads CATSNRDSYEQYF. CDR3 DNA sequence: TGTGCCACCAGCAACAGGGACTCCTACGAGCAGTACTTC.

This clonotype was observed a few times. V is TRBV5-1 and J is TRBJ2-2; D may correspond to TRBD1 or TRBD2 (5 bases each). V shed 7 bases and J shed 0 bases, with 13 bases lying between them. The CDR3 totals 15 residues. Per germline, CDR1 SGHRS and CDR2 YFSETQ. CDR3 sequence reads: CASSERGSNTGELFF. The CDR3 nucleotides read TGCGCCAGCTCCGAACGGGGCTCGAACACCGGGGAGCTGTTTTTT.

The J gene is TRBJ2-7, the V gene TRBV7-2, with 10 nucleotides matching TRBD2. The junction had 8 bases not matched to a gene; V was cut back by 3 bases and J by 3 bases. Germline CDR1 reads SGHTA; CDR2 reads FQGNSA. The CDR3 has 16 amino acids. The CDR3 spells CASSFLSGGPVYEQYF. The CDR3 bases are TGTGCCAGCAGCTTTCTTAGCGGGGGGCCTGTCTACGAGCAGTACTTC.

This chain joins TRBV5-8 and TRBJ2-7; TRBD2 aligns across 14 bases. Germline-derived CDR1 and CDR2 are SGHTS and YDEGEE. J gave up 0 bases and V 3 bases, and 8 bases lay outside the gene matches. The CDR3 extends over 18 amino acids. The CDR3: CASSSVGLAGAYSYEQYF. The CDR3 nucleotides read TGTGCCAGCAGCTCTGTGGGACTAGCGGGGGCCTACTCCTACGAGCAGTACTTC. The full variable domain, completed using reference TRBV5-8 and TRBJ2-7, is EAGVTQSPTHLIKTRGQQATLRCSPISGHTSVYWYQQALGLGLQFLLWYDEGEERNRGNFPPRFSGRQFPNYSSELNVNALELEDSALYLCASSSVGLAGAYSYEQYFGPGTRLTVT.